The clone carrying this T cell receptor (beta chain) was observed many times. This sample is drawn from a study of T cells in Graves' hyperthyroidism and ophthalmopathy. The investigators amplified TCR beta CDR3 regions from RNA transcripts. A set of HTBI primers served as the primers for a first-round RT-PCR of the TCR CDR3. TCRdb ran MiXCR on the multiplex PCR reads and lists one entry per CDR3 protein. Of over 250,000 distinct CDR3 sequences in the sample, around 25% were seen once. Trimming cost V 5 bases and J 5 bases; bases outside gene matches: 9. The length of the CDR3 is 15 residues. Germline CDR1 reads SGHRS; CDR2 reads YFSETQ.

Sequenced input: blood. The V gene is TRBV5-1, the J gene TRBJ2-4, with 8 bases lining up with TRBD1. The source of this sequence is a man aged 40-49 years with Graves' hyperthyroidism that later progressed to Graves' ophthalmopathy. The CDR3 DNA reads TGCGCCAGCAGGGGTGGACAGGGAATCCAAAACATTCAGTACTTC. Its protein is CASRGGQGIQNIQYF. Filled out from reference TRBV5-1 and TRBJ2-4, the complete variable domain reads KAGVTQTPRYLIKTRGQQVTLSCSPISGHRSVSWYQQTPGQGLQFLFEYFSETQRNKGNFPGRFSGRQFSNSRSEMNVSTLELGDSALYLCASRGGQGIQNIQYFGAGTRLSVL.